This T cell receptor (beta chain) was found in a study of chemoradiotherapy in HPV16-positive cancers. As for the study in general: Candidate HPV-specific clones and shared TCR motifs came from a couple of HPV16-positive patients.

On this clone: Its antigen is undetermined.

Whole-study findings and limits: For HPV16-positive patients, expanding HPV-responsive T cells associated with longer recurrence-free survival. Candidate HPV-specific clones and E7-related TCR motifs grew in tumor during treatment.

The method was immunoSEQ multiplex PCR; TCRdb's version includes in-frame clones alone and lacks a portion of them. Of 8,000 to 10,000 clones in the sample, roughly 70% were seen once. This sequence was found in a human donor with HPV-associated anogenital cancer. The sample was gathered from a patient who underwent chemoradiotherapy.

CDR3 coding DNA: TGTGCCAGCAGTCAGGGGGCGCAGACTGAAGCTTTCTTT. Translating it yields CASSQGAQTEAFF. The genes are TRBV28 and TRBJ1-1; 8 nucleotides agree with TRBD1. Per germline, CDR1 MDHEN and CDR2 SYDVKM. V shed 5 bases, J shed 5 bases, and the junction held 4 bases outside the gene matches. The CDR3 sequence is 13 residues long. Together with reference TRBV28 and TRBJ1-1, the CDR3 gives the full variable domain: DVKVTQSSRYLVKRTGEKVFLECVQDMDHENMFWYRQDPGLGLRLIYFSYDVKMKEKGDIPEGYSVSREKKERFSLILESASTNQTSMYLCASSQGAQTEAFFGQGTRLTVV.